The sequence of this TCR beta chain was determined in a study of metastatic and nonmetastatic thyroid tumors. Study in general: Repertoires of blood and of tissue (tumor or nodule) from malignant and benign thyroid patients were compared.

The study's findings and limits: Malignant thyroid tumors reportedly had TCR beta diversity that was significantly higher than in benign nodules, in blood and tumor.

Details on this clone: Antigen: not known. One end of the junction varies from germline; a read error may be responsible.

TCRdb re-called the PCR reads through MiXCR. The table records about 40,000 clones, less than 20% of them present only once. All patients reached thyroid surgery having received no treatment beforehand. This CDR3 comprises 13 residues. Germline V gene data show CDR1 as SSHAT and CDR2 as FNYEAQ (reference sequence). The TCR comes from a female donor with papillary thyroid cancer or a benign thyroid nodule (not recorded which). Some clones in this sample may be carry-over from other donors' samples. Sequencing was carried out using blood. The chain is built from TRBV7-7 and TRBJ2-3; D is ambiguous. Here the CDR3 DNA reads TGTGCTAGCAGCTCCCTACTGGTGGATACGCAGTATTTT. Protein: CASSSLLVDTQYF.